This is a list of T cell receptor beta chains from one sample in a study of cytomegalovirus exposure and HLA in healthy donors. Clones were sequenced by immunoSEQ multiplex PCR, and TCRdb holds only the in-frame ones, with some missing. The sample records around 150,000 clones, over 60% being singletons. Source material: PBMCs. Receptors originate from a woman in her 50s in good health and CMV-seropositive. CDR3s include the opening cysteine and the closing phenylalanine or tryptophan. A D gene is named only where the DNA matches it firmly. Rows give clone size only sometimes, using once, few, many, or a class for an expanded clone.

>TRBV2|TRBJ2-4|TRBD2|NA
TGTGCCTCCGACGGGGCTAGCGGGGGAAACATTCAGTACTTC
CASDGASGGNIQYF
>TRBV7-8|TRBJ1-2|NA|NA
TGTGCCAGCAGCCCAGGTTTAGGGCGCGGGGGCTACACCTTC
CASSPGLGRGGYTF
>TRBV25-1|TRBJ2-1|TRBD1|NA
TGTGCCAGCAGCAGGGGGCCTTACAATGAGCAGTTCTTC
CASSRGPYNEQFF
>TRBV7-8|TRBJ1-2|NA|NA
TGTGCCAGCAGCTTAGTGGCAGGGATACCTACTAACTATGGCTACACCTTC
CASSLVAGIPTNYGYTF
>TRBV5-1|TRBJ1-1|TRBD1|NA
TGCGCCAGCAGCTTTTCACCGGGACAGGGGGCCCCTGAAGCTTTCTTT
CASSFSPGQGAPEAFF
>TRBV9|TRBJ2-3|NA|NA
TGTGCCAGCAGCGTAGTCGGGGGAAGCACAGATACGCAGTATTTT
CASSVVGGSTDTQYF
>TRBV27|TRBJ1-6|TRBD1|NA
TGTGCCAGCAGTTTGAGGACAGGGAGAGGTTCACCCCTCCACTTT
CASSLRTGRGSPLHF
>TRBV7-2|TRBJ2-5|NA|NA
TGTGCCAGCAGCCCTACGCCGGGAACAAAAGAGACCCAGTACTTC
CASSPTPGTKETQYF
>TRBV15|TRBJ2-7|TRBD2|NA
TGTGCCACCAGCAGCCCTAGCGGGGGGCTCCGAAGCTCCTACGAGCAGTACTTC
CATSSPSGGLRSSYEQYF
>TRBV6-5|TRBJ2-1|TRBD1|NA
TGTGCCAGCAGTTTCGGACAGGGGGCGATTAGTGAGCAGTTCTTC
CASSFGQGAISEQFF
>TRBV11-1|TRBJ1-2|NA|NA
TGTGCCAGCAGCTTAGAATCTCCCAGTCCTAACTATGGCTACACCTTC
CASSLESPSPNYGYTF
>TRBV6-5|TRBJ2-2|NA|once
TGTGCCAGCAGCCGTGGACAGTCGAACACCGGGGAGCTGTTTTTT
CASSRGQSNTGELFF
>TRBV5-1|TRBJ2-1|TRBD2|NA
TGCGCCAGCAGCTTGAGGGGACTAGCGGGAGTTCCCTACAATGAGCAGTTCTTC
CASSLRGLAGVPYNEQFF
>TRBV11-2|TRBJ1-1|NA|few
TGTGCCAGCAGCCCCAGGAGAGCGGACACTGAAGCTTTCTTT
CASSPRRADTEAFF
>TRBV7-9|TRBJ1-1|TRBD1|NA
TGTGCCAGCAGCTCGCAGGGGGCCGGTATCACTGAAGCTTTCTTT
CASSSQGAGITEAFF
>TRBV10-3|TRBJ1-5|TRBD1|NA
TGTGCCATCAGTGAAGGGGGCAGAGATCAGCCCCAGCATTTT
CAISEGGRDQPQHF
>TRBV6-1|TRBJ2-7|TRBD2|few
TGTGCCAGCAGTGCCCCCGGGACTAGCGGGAGCCCTCAGCGTTTGGAGCAGTACTTC
CASSAPGTSGSPQRLEQYF
>TRBV6-6|TRBJ1-1|NA|NA
TGTGCCATTTCCAGGCAACTGAACACTGAAGCTTTCTTT
CAISRQLNTEAFF
>TRBV6-5|TRBJ2-7|NA|NA
TGTGCCAGCAAAGAACTAGACAGGAGAGAGCAGTACTTC
CASKELDRREQYF
>TRBV7-2|TRBJ1-2|TRBD1|NA
TGTGCCAGCACCACAGGGGACCTCATCTATGGCTACACCTTC
CASTTGDLIYGYTF
>TRBV29-1|TRBJ1-1|NA|NA
TGCAGCGTTGCCTTTAGATTATCGAACACTGAAGCTTTCTTT
CSVAFRLSNTEAFF
>TRBV6-1|TRBJ2-1|NA|few
TGTGCCAGCAGTGAAGAATATAGCTACAATGAGCAGTTCTTC
CASSEEYSYNEQFF
>TRBV2|TRBJ2-7|NA|NA
TGTGCCAGCAGTCGAGGGTCCTACGAGCAGTACTTC
CASSRGSYEQYF
>TRBV28|TRBJ2-7|NA|NA
TGTGCCAGCAGTCCACCGACAGGATTGAGCTACGAGCAGTACTTC
CASSPPTGLSYEQYF
>TRBV2|TRBJ2-7|NA|NA
TGTGCCAGCAGTGAAGGGGCAGGGGCTTCCTACGAGCAGTACTTC
CASSEGAGASYEQYF
>TRBV6-4|TRBJ1-5|TRBD1|NA
TGTGCCAGCAGTGACTCGACGGACAGGGGGCATCGTAACAATCAGCCCCAGCATTTT
CASSDSTDRGHRNNQPQHF
>TRBV30|TRBJ2-3|NA|once
TGTGCCTGGAGTAGCACCTCGGAGACAGATACGCAGTATTTT
CAWSSTSETDTQYF
>TRBV2|TRBJ1-3|NA|NA
TGTGCCAGCACAGCAGGGGATTACTCTGGAAACACCATATATTTT
CASTAGDYSGNTIYF
>TRBV6-1|TRBJ2-1|TRBD1|NA
TGTGCCAGCAGTGAATACAGGGGGAAGATGGGTGAGCAGTTCTTC
CASSEYRGKMGEQFF
>TRBV28|TRBJ2-1|TRBD2|NA
TGTGCCAGCAGTGGGAGCGGGGGGGCTTACAATGAGCAGTTCTTC
CASSGSGGAYNEQFF
>TRBV14|TRBJ2-3|NA|NA
TGTGCCAGCAGCCCGGGGACAAGATATAGCACAGATACGCAGTATTTT
CASSPGTRYSTDTQYF
>TRBV4-1|TRBJ2-7|NA|NA
TGCGCCAGCAGCCTGTCCAACGAGCAGTACTTC
CASSLSNEQYF
>TRBV5-6|TRBJ1-1|NA|NA
TGTGCCAGCAGCTGGGGCCCTGAAGCTTTCTTT
CASSWGPEAFF
>TRBV4-3|TRBJ1-6|NA|NA
TGCGCCAGCAGCCAAGTGAGGGTTTCACCCCTCCACTTT
CASSQVRVSPLHF
>TRBV6-5|TRBJ1-4|TRBD1|NA
TGTGCCAGCAGTTACGCCCACAGGGGTAGTGAAAAACTGTTTTTT
CASSYAHRGSEKLFF
>TRBV5-1|TRBJ2-3|NA|few
TGCGCCAGCAGCTTGGAGCCTAGCACAGATACGCAGTATTTT
CASSLEPSTDTQYF
>TRBV4-1|TRBJ2-1|TRBD2|few
TGCGCCAGCAGCCAGTCCGGGACAGCGGGAGGTGAGCAGTTCTTC
CASSQSGTAGGEQFF
>TRBV5-1|TRBJ1-3|TRBD1|NA
TGCGCCAGCAGCCGAGAAGGGACAGGGTACGAAAACACCATATATTTT
CASSREGTGYENTIYF
>TRBV5-1|TRBJ2-3|TRBD2|NA
TGCGCCAGCAGCTCGACGGGACTAGGGCCAGATACGCAGTATTTT
CASSSTGLGPDTQYF
>TRBV25-1|TRBJ1-1|NA|NA
TGTGCCAGCAGTGAATCGGGGGATGGTGAAGCTTTCTTT
CASSESGDGEAFF
>TRBV28|TRBJ2-3|TRBD2|once
TGTGCCAGCACCTTGTACAGCGGGGCCCGCACAGATACGCAGTATTTT
CASTLYSGARTDTQYF
>TRBV6-5|TRBJ2-7|TRBD1|NA
TGTGCCAGCAGGAGGGGACAGGGATACGAGCAGTACTTC
CASRRGQGYEQYF
>TRBV7-2|TRBJ1-4|TRBD1|once
TGTGCCAGCAGCTTGGACAGGGTGGGGGGCGAACTGTTTTTT
CASSLDRVGGELFF
>TRBV6-1|TRBJ2-1|NA|NA
TGTGCCAGCGGGGGCGTAAACAATGAGCAGTTCTTC
CASGGVNNEQFF
>TRBV7-2|TRBJ2-7|NA|NA
TGTGCCAGCAGCTCCCGACCGGGAGAAGTCTACGAGCAGTACTTC
CASSSRPGEVYEQYF
>TRBV2|TRBJ2-7|TRBD2|NA
TGTGCCAGCAGAGTCTTGGCTAGCGGGAGGGCCTACGAGCAGTACTTC
CASRVLASGRAYEQYF
>TRBV27|TRBJ1-5|NA|few
TGTGCCAGCAGTTTAGGACAGATCAATCAGCCCCAGCATTTT
CASSLGQINQPQHF
>TRBV28|TRBJ1-4|NA|once
TGTGCCAGCAGTACCGGGGGAGAGGGTAATGAAAAACTGTTTTTT
CASSTGGEGNEKLFF
>TRBV2|TRBJ2-5|TRBD2|NA
TGTGCCAGCGCACCCAACCGGGAGGCCCAGTACTTC
CASAPNREAQYF
>TRBV2|TRBJ2-6|NA|NA
TGTGCCAGCAGTGAAACCGGGAATGGGGCCAACGTCCTGACTTTC
CASSETGNGANVLTF
>TRBV4-2|TRBJ2-1|NA|NA
TGTGCCAGCAGCCCACAGGGTATGGACTACAATGAGCAGTTCTTC
CASSPQGMDYNEQFF
>TRBV19|TRBJ2-5|NA|NA
TGTGCCAGTAGTATGGCAGAGACACAAGAGACCCAGTACTTC
CASSMAETQETQYF
>TRBV14|TRBJ2-5|TRBD2|NA
TGTGCCAGCAGCCAAGATCTAGCGGGAGAAGAGACCCAGTACTTC
CASSQDLAGEETQYF
>TRBV4-3|TRBJ1-2|TRBD1|NA
TGCGCCAGCAGCCAAGGCTTACAGGGGGCGGATGGCTACACCTTC
CASSQGLQGADGYTF
>TRBV6-6|TRBJ1-2|TRBD1|NA
TGTGCCAGCAGTTACCGGAAGGGGGCGGATGGCTACACCTTC
CASSYRKGADGYTF